The clone carrying this T cell receptor beta chain was seen many times. TCRs were put through approximately 20 PCR cycles of amplification with Phusion. A constant-region primer and the V-primer adapter served as the primer pair. TCRdb itself ran the reads through MiXCR, one entry per CDR3 protein. The table has about 46,000 distinct CDR3 sequences, about 11% seen once. Time point: before trial treatment. Ipilimumab, nivolumab, aspirin, low-dose cyclophosphamide and low-dose radiotherapy were administered to donors. This CDR3 comprises 13 residues. V shed 4 bases and J shed 4 bases, with 10 bases lying between them. Germline lookup yields CDR1 SGHTA and CDR2 FQGTGA. This entry comes from a study of low-dose radiotherapy and immunotherapy resistance in tumors. Study overall: A total of 13 Gy over 26 weeks was given to Cohort 2 as 1 Gy per fraction every two weeks. Intravenous cyclophosphamide at 200 mg/m2 preceded radiation and immunotherapy by one day, every two weeks.

The source was PBMCs, collected before treatment. The clonotype originates from a female donor with ovarian cancer. The chain recombines TRBV7-3 with TRBJ1-1; D remains unclear. CDR3 DNA: TGTGCCAGCAGCTCTGACGGCCTCACTGAAGCTTTCTTT. Translating gives CASSSDGLTEAFF.